Presented here are 32 T cell receptor beta chains from one specimen sequenced in a study of neurological immune-mediated disorders. TCRdb reprocessed the 5' RACE reads with MiXCR, giving one entry per CDR3 protein. The data hold 57,000 or so distinct CDR3 sequences, with roughly 9.8% observed a single time. Time point meaning: longitudinal time-point 2. Sequencing was done on a sample of PBMCs. All receptors derive from a man aged 25 to 40 in good health.

J is TRBJ2-7 and V is TRBV5-1, with D perhaps matching TRBD1 (6 bases). This CDR3 spans 16 amino acids. Germline-derived CDR1 and CDR2 are SGHRS and YFSETQ. Trimming pared 4 bases from V and 3 bases from J, leaving 20 bases between. The CDR3 DNA reads as TGCGCCAGCAGCCCCGGGACACAGGAACCATACTACGAGCAGTACTTC. Its protein product is CASSPGTQEPYYEQYF. Filled out from reference TRBV5-1 and TRBJ2-7, the complete variable domain reads KAGVTQTPRYLIKTRGQQVTLSCSPISGHRSVSWYQQTPGQGLQFLFEYFSETQRNKGNFPGRFSGRQFSNSRSEMNVSTLELGDSALYLCASSPGTQEPYYEQYFGPGTRLTVT.

A word on this clonotype: This sequence may be a read error, since a much larger clone differs from it by one base. The chain employs TRBV5-1 and TRBJ1-1; 8 bases line up with TRBD1. The germline V gene has CDR1 SGHRS and CDR2 YFSETQ. Trimming removed 5 bases from V and 8 bases from J; junction bases left unmatched: 8. The CDR3 runs 13 residues. The CDR3, as DNA: TGCGCCAGCAGAACGGGGACAGGAGTCGAAGCTTTCTTT. This gives the protein CASRTGTGVEAFF.

In DNA, the CDR3 is TGTGCTAGTGGTTTGGTGCTGGGCGGGGATCACGGCGGCACCGGGGAGCTGTTTTTT. This codes for CASGLVLGGDHGGTGELFF. The chain uses TRBV12-5 and TRBJ2-2; weak D call: TRBD2 (6 bases). The CDR3 is 19 amino acids. Germline CDR1 is LGHNT and CDR2 is FRNRAP. The V end lost 0 bases, the J end lost 4 bases, and 21 bases lay between the germline ends.

This clonotype was counted ten times or more. The chain links TRBV7-9 to TRBJ2-4; D is ambiguous. The germline gives CDR1 SEHNR, CDR2 FQNEAQ (reference sequence). Deletions cut 8 bases from V and 14 bases from J, with 16 bases between. This CDR3 spans 11 amino acids. CDR3 amino acids: CASQLEPDKYF. In nucleotides, the CDR3 is TGTGCCAGCCAACTCGAGCCGGATAAGTACTTC.

The V and J genes are TRBV4-2 and TRBJ1-5; D remains ambiguous. The ends were cut back, 6 bases at V and 1 base at J, with 13 bases in the middle. The germline V gene encodes CDR1 LGHNA and CDR2 YNFKEQ. There are 15 residues in the CDR3. CDR3 nucleotides: TGTGCCAGCAGACTGGATCTAGACAGCAATCAGCCCCAGCATTTT. It translates to CASRLDLDSNQPQHF.

This clonotype was picked up a small number of times. The rearrangement joins TRBV27 to TRBJ1-1, with D possibly matching TRBD1 (6 bases). V was cut by 7 bases and J by 7 bases, with 19 bases left in between. The germline V gene encodes CDR1 MNHEY and CDR2 SMNVEV (reference sequence). The CDR3 runs to 14 residues. The CDR3 DNA sequence: TGTGCCAGCATTATAGAGGGGGAGACCCTTGAAGCTTTCTTT. Translating gives CASIIEGETLEAFF.

This clonotype was picked up many times. The rearrangement joins TRBV20-1 to TRBJ1-1; D is undetermined. The CDR3 length is 11 residues. Germline CDR1 and CDR2: DFQATT and SNEGSKA (reference sequence). Trimming removed 2 bases from V and 5 bases from J, with 6 bases in between. The CDR3 sequence is CSARLGTEAFF. In nucleotides, the CDR3 is TGCAGTGCTAGACTTGGAACTGAAGCTTTCTTT.

This clonotype was recorded many times. The chain is built from TRBV5-1 and TRBJ1-2, with D possibly matching TRBD1 (5 bases). CDR1 is SGHRS, CDR2 YFSETQ, per germline. The CDR3 sequence is 13 residues long. The V and J ends lost 5 bases and 6 bases respectively, with 14 bases between them. In DNA form, the CDR3 reads TGCGCCAGCAGGCCCGGGACTCAAAATGGCTACACCTTC. Its translation is CASRPGTQNGYTF.

This clonotype was observed many times. The V and J genes are TRBV20-1 and TRBJ2-2; D not certain. CDR1 DFQATT and CDR2 SNEGSKA come from the germline V gene (reference sequence). Between the trimmed V and J ends, which lost 5 bases and 1 base, there was a span of 11 bases. CDR3 length equals 14 residues. The CDR3 reads CSAGLTRNTGELFF. The CDR3 DNA follows: TGCAGTGCTGGCCTGACACGGAACACCGGGGAGCTGTTTTTT.

This clonotype has ten or more counts. V gene TRBV5-1 combines with J gene TRBJ2-4, with D possibly being TRBD1 (5 bases). Germline V CDR1 and CDR2: SGHRS, YFSETQ. The CDR3 sequence is 15 residues long. The V end lost 4 bases, the J end lost 8 bases, and 19 bases lay between the germline ends. The DNA for the CDR3 is TGCGCCAGCAGCGTTGGGTATAGCACAGGCGACATTCAGTACTTC. Amino acids: CASSVGYSTGDIQYF.

This clonotype was seen at least ten times. This chain links TRBV7-2 with TRBJ2-1; 10 bases are a match to TRBD2. Germline lookup yields CDR1 SGHTA and CDR2 FQGNSA. The CDR3 contains 16 residues. J was trimmed by 4 bases and V by 4 bases; bases with no gene match: 7. The CDR3 DNA reads TGTGCCAGCAGCTCAAAGGGACTAGCGCCTTACAATGAGCAGTTCTTC. Protein product: CASSSKGLAPYNEQFF.

This clonotype was detected a few times. J is TRBJ2-2 and V is TRBV7-2; 10 nucleotides agree with TRBD2. Trimming cost V 5 bases and J 2 bases; bases outside gene matches: 2. Germline V gives CDR1 SGHTA, CDR2 FQGNSA. The CDR3 has 15 amino acids. CDR3 protein: CASSVLAGNTGELFF. CDR3 sequence (DNA): TGTGCCAGCAGCGTACTAGCGGGAAACACCGGGGAGCTGTTTTTT.

This clonotype has a count of ten or more. The V and J genes are TRBV4-1 and TRBJ2-6, with 11 bases matching TRBD1. Germline V gene sequence: CDR1 MGHRA, CDR2 YSYEKL. V lost 1 base, J lost 4 bases, and 6 bases stayed unmatched. The CDR3 loop spans 18 amino acids. The CDR3 sequence: CASSQAGQGARGANVLTF. CDR3 nucleotides: TGCGCCAGCAGCCAAGCCGGACAGGGGGCGCGGGGGGCCAACGTCCTGACTTTC.

This clonotype occurred many times. The V and J genes are TRBV6-5 and TRBJ1-2; no clear D. Germline V lookup: CDR1 MNHEY, CDR2 SVGAGI. The V gene lost 5 bases and the J gene lost 4 bases, with 17 bases spanning the gap. This CDR3 spans 15 amino acids. The CDR3 loop is CASSPDPGHGYGYTF. The CDR3 DNA follows: TGTGCCAGCAGTCCCGACCCCGGGCATGGCTATGGCTACACCTTC.

This clonotype was seen only a few times. The chain employs TRBV7-3 and TRBJ1-6; 10 bases fit TRBD1. The V and J ends lost 3 bases and 8 bases, in that order; junction bases with no gene match: 4. Germline-derived CDR1 and CDR2 are SGHTA and FQGTGA. This CDR3 region has 15 residues. DNA of the CDR3: TGTGCCAGCAGCTTGACAGGGGGCGGGTATTCACCCCTCCACTTT. Translated, it gives CASSLTGGGYSPLHF.

This clonotype was found many times. V and J are TRBV7-7 and TRBJ2-2; possible D gene TRBD2, 5 bases. V was cut by 0 bases and J by 0 bases, with 8 bases left in between. There are 16 residues in the CDR3. The germline CDR1 and CDR2 sequences are SSHAT and FNYEAQ (reference sequence). CDR3 nucleotide sequence: TGTGCCAGCAGCTTAGCGGGAGCCACGAACACCGGGGAGCTGTTTTTT. It codes for CASSLAGATNTGELFF.

Ten or more counts support this clonotype. The rearrangement links TRBV15 to TRBJ2-3; 10 bases fit TRBD2. V gave up 3 bases and J gave up 0 bases; unmatched junction bases: 3. The germline gives CDR1 LNHNV, CDR2 YYDKDF (reference sequence). This CDR3 region has 16 residues. This CDR3 reads CATSRGLAPSTDTQYF. CDR3 DNA: TGTGCCACCAGCAGGGGACTAGCGCCTAGCACAGATACGCAGTATTTT. Full variable domain (outside the CDR3, taken from reference TRBV15 and TRBJ2-3): DAMVIQNPRYQVTQFGKPVTLSCSQTLNHNVMYWYQQKSSQAPKLLFHYYDKDFNNEADTPDNFQSRRPNTSFCFLDIRSPGLGDTAMYLCATSRGLAPSTDTQYFGPGTRLTVL.

This clonotype was observed at least ten times. The chain is built from TRBV7-9 and TRBJ2-1; possibly TRBD2 for D (5 bases). Germline loops: CDR1 SEHNR, CDR2 FQNEAQ (reference sequence). The V gene lost 4 bases and the J gene lost 0 bases, with 16 bases spanning the gap. CDR3 length: 17 amino acids. Here the CDR3 reads CASSSSFSASSYNEQFF. The CDR3 DNA reads as TGTGCCAGCAGCTCATCCTTTAGCGCTAGCTCCTACAATGAGCAGTTCTTC.

Ten or more counts support this clonotype. The J gene is TRBJ1-4, the V gene TRBV28; possibly TRBD1 for D (5 bases). V was cut by 3 bases and J by 2 bases, with 10 bases left in between. This CDR3 region has 15 residues. CDR1 MDHEN and CDR2 SYDVKM come from the germline V gene. Here the CDR3 DNA reads TGTGCCAGCAGTTTTGCGGGGCCGACTAATGAAAAACTGTTTTTT. Translating it yields CASSFAGPTNEKLFF. Together with reference TRBV28 and TRBJ1-4, the CDR3 gives the full variable domain: DVKVTQSSRYLVKRTGEKVFLECVQDMDHENMFWYRQDPGLGLRLIYFSYDVKMKEKGDIPEGYSVSREKKERFSLILESASTNQTSMYLCASSFAGPTNEKLFFGSGTQLSVL.

This clonotype was found many times. The V and J genes are TRBV25-1 and TRBJ1-6; TRBD1 is a possible D gene (6 bases). The germline V gene encodes CDR1 MGHDK and CDR2 SYGVNS. V shed 5 bases and J shed 5 bases, with 13 bases lying between them. The CDR3 is 15 amino acids. The CDR3 region is CASSRSGVDNSPLHF. The CDR3 nucleotides are TGTGCCAGCAGTAGATCAGGGGTAGATAATTCACCCCTCCACTTT.

This clonotype was recorded at least ten times. The rearrangement joins TRBV5-1 to TRBJ1-4; D perhaps matches TRBD1 (5 bases). Between the trimmed V and J ends, which lost 0 bases and 8 bases, there was a span of 17 bases. Germline CDR1 is SGHRS and CDR2 is YFSETQ. This CDR3 has 16 amino acids. CDR3 amino acids: CASSLEDPSGTEKLFF. CDR3 DNA sequence: TGCGCCAGCAGCTTGGAAGATCCGTCAGGGACGGAAAAACTGTTTTTT.

This clonotype came up many times. This chain connects TRBV5-1 to TRBJ2-7; D is unresolved. V dropped 0 bases and J dropped 6 bases, with 10 bases sitting between them. The germline gives CDR1 SGHRS, CDR2 YFSETQ. The CDR3 extends over 13 amino acids. CDR3: CASSLALVGEQYF. The CDR3 nucleotides read TGCGCCAGCAGCTTGGCTCTAGTGGGCGAGCAGTACTTC.

The chain combines TRBV14 with TRBJ2-3, with a possible D match to TRBD1 (5 bases). Trimming left V 5 bases short and J 3 bases short, with 9 bases between. This CDR3 comprises 13 residues. Per the germline V gene, CDR1 is SGHDN and CDR2 is FVKESK. CDR3 loop: CASSYQGTDTQYF. The CDR3 nucleotides read TGTGCCAGCAGCTATCAGGGAACAGATACGCAGTATTTT.

This clonotype came up many times. The chain carries TRBV12-3 or TRBV12-4 and TRBJ2-2; TRBD2 aligns across 9 bases. With 0 bases clipped from V and 6 bases from J, the junction kept 5 bases outside the gene matches. The CDR3 covers 16 residues. DNA of the CDR3: TGTGCCAGCAGTTTAGCGGCGGGAGGGATCGCCGGGGAGCTGTTTTTT. It specifies CASSLAAGGIAGELFF.

The rearrangement uses TRBV20-1 and TRBJ2-1; D is ambiguous. V lost 7 bases, J lost 0 bases, and 10 bases lay in between. Per germline, CDR1 DFQATT and CDR2 SNEGSKA (reference sequence). The CDR3 is made up of 13 amino acids. The chain's CDR3 is CSVAEFSYNEQFF. The CDR3 nucleotides are TGCAGTGTGGCGGAATTCTCCTACAATGAGCAGTTCTTC.

There are many counts of this clonotype. The CDR3 loop reads CSAYGQPYGYTF. The CDR3 coding sequence is TGCAGTGCTTATGGACAGCCCTATGGCTACACCTTC. The chain joins TRBV20-1 to TRBJ1-2; D may be TRBD1 (6 bases). With 5 bases removed from V and 4 bases from J, the gap between germline ends came to 11 bases. CDR3 size: 12 residues. Germline CDR1 DFQATT, CDR2 SNEGSKA (reference sequence).

This clonotype was detected many times. This sequence joins TRBV12-3 or TRBV12-4 and TRBJ2-4; possible D gene TRBD2, 7 bases. Trimming left V 3 bases short and J 4 bases short, with 19 bases between. The CDR3 has 17 amino acids. CDR3 sequence reads: CASSFVWGGTRKNIQYF. CDR3 nucleotides: TGTGCCAGCAGTTTTGTTTGGGGGGGGACAAGGAAAAACATTCAGTACTTC.

This clonotype was seen repeatedly, ten times or more. The V gene is TRBV5-1, the J gene TRBJ1-2; the D gene is possibly TRBD1 (6 bases). From germline, CDR1 is SGHRS and CDR2 YFSETQ. The CDR3 is 14 amino acids. V shed 0 bases and J shed 6 bases, with 12 bases lying between them. CDR3 coding DNA: TGCGCCAGCAGCTTGGTTCCAGGGGATCATGGCTACACCTTC. Translating gives CASSLVPGDHGYTF.

This clonotype was counted many times. The CDR3 DNA is TGCAGCGGCCTTACGACAGGCCTTACAAATGAGCAGTTCTTC. It encodes CSGLTTGLTNEQFF. The chain carries TRBV29-1 and TRBJ2-1, with D possibly matching TRBD1 (6 bases). V lost 7 bases and J lost 7, with 20 bases in between. Germline V CDR1 and CDR2: SQVTM, ANQGSEA. The length of the CDR3 is 14 residues.

This clonotype was seen ten or more times. This chain links TRBV5-1 with TRBJ2-5, with a weak D call TRBD2 (6 bases). The germline V and J ends were trimmed by 4 bases and 6 bases, with 19 bases remaining between them. This CDR3 is 15 amino acids long. The germline CDR1 and CDR2 sequences are SGHRS and YFSETQ. CDR3 sequence: CASSPAEGLIKTQYF. The CDR3 DNA reads as TGCGCCAGCAGCCCTGCGGAGGGACTCATCAAGACCCAGTACTTC.

This clonotype was seen ten or more times. The J gene is TRBJ1-1, the V gene TRBV6-1; D possibly corresponds to TRBD1 (6 bases). The germline V gene has CDR1 MNHNS and CDR2 SASEGT. CDR3 size: 14 residues. With 5 bases removed from V and 0 bases from J, the gap between germline ends came to 10 bases. CDR3 sequence reads: CASSPGQMNTEAFF. The CDR3 DNA is TGTGCCAGCAGTCCGGGACAAATGAACACTGAAGCTTTCTTT.

Details on this clonotype: Since a much larger clone is just one base distant, this may be a read error. J is TRBJ2-1 and V is TRBV4-2; tentatively, D is TRBD1 (5 bases). From germline, CDR1 is LGHNA and CDR2 YNFKEQ. The CDR3 runs to 16 residues. CDR3 coding DNA: TGTGCCAGCAGCCAAGGGTGGACATTCTCCTACAATGGGCAGTTCTTC. Residues: CASSQGWTFSYNGQFF.